This T cell receptor beta chain came from a study of OX40 agonist ivuxolimab in advanced cancers. Across the study: Patients receiving dose escalation had hepatocellular carcinoma, melanoma, renal cell or head and neck cancer. Among those enrolled, mean age was roughly 62 years (range about 23 to 85) and 75% to 85% were male.

V lost 9 bases and J lost 2, with 14 bases in between. Germline V CDR1 and CDR2: MNHEY, SVGAGI. The CDR3 extends over 14 amino acids. Libraries were prepared by immunoSEQ multiplex PCR; TCRdb keeps only in-frame clonotypes and omits some of them. The repertoire has tens of thousands of clones, approximately 83% of them found once; the top ten carry around 2.8%. Material: CD4+ or CD8+ T cells sorted from blood, obtained in a trial of the OX40 agonist ivuxolimab. The genes are TRBV6-5 and TRBJ1-5; D is unclear. This receptor was obtained from an adult with an advanced solid tumor such as melanoma, head and neck, liver or kidney cancer. The CDR3 nucleotides read TGTGCCAGTTGCCCAGCTTTAGGCAATCAGCCCCAGCATTTT. Translated: CASCPALGNQPQHF.